Described below is a single TCR beta chain sequence and its context. This entry comes from a study of blood T cell repertoires in COVID-19. The germline CDR1 and CDR2 sequences are MNHEY and SMNVEV (reference sequence). The CDR3 loop spans 15 amino acids. Trimming pared 3 bases from V and 1 base from J, leaving 10 bases between. Clones were read by immunoSEQ multiplex PCR, and TCRdb kept only the in-frame ones, dropping some. The sample has a few hundred thousand clones, 85% seen once. This receptor was taken from a woman aged 45-59 years who had recovered from COVID-19. The rearrangement joins TRBV27 to TRBJ2-1; D is unresolved. Sequencing input: PBMCs or T cells enriched from blood (not recorded which). The CDR3 coding sequence is TGTGCCAGCAGTTTGGGCCCCGCGTCCTACAATGAGCAGTTCTTC. Its protein is CASSLGPASYNEQFF.